The clone carrying this T cell receptor beta chain was seen only once. This sample was included in a study of response to subunit inactivated influenza vaccine. Trimming left V 2 bases short and J 6 bases short, with 15 bases between. Germline CDR1 is SGHTA and CDR2 is FQGNSA. The CDR3 covers 15 residues. One entry per CDR3 protein results from TCRdb running MiXCR on the RT-PCR reads. Seen here are about 540,000 distinct CDR3 sequences, under 30% observed once, and the top ten hold approximately 3%. This sample was shared with a second study, whose subject was T cells expressing NK-cell markers. This second study says: 5'RACE template switching with UMIs produced the TCR beta cDNA. It was sorted CD3+CD56+NKG2C+, CD3+CD56+NKG2C- and CD3+CD56-NKG2C+ T cells that supplied the TCR beta repertoires. An anti-gamma-delta TCR antibody was added in several experiments. It restricted sorting to alpha-beta TCR-expressing T cells. Dominance of the CD3+CD56-NKG2C+ fraction by these clonotypes also held in four donors.

The material was CD4+ T cells sorted from PBMCs, obtained about 11 days after vaccination. The chain combines TRBV7-2 with TRBJ2-3; D might be TRBD2 (5 bases). The origin of this receptor is a man aged 50 to 60 who received an inactivated influenza vaccine. The CDR3 DNA sequence: TGTGCCAGCAGCTTAAGTCGGCAGCCGGGGGATACGCAGTATTTT. Its translation: CASSLSRQPGDTQYF.